Below, 21 T cell receptor beta chains from the same sample are listed, as sequenced in a study of T cell responses to AZD1222 COVID-19 vaccine. Sequencing used immunoSEQ multiplex PCR; TCRdb keeps in-frame clones, though not all of them. In the table there are about 97,000 clones, about 88% of which are singletons. The specimen was peripheral blood, collected on day 0 of AZD1222 vaccination. The receptors were gathered from an adult in good health.

The gene calls are TRBV11-3 and TRBJ1-1, with a weak D call TRBD1 (6 bases). Germline V gives CDR1 SGHNT, CDR2 YENEEA. This CDR3 region has 15 residues. The ends were cut back, 1 base at V and 4 bases at J, with 13 bases in the middle. CDR3 protein: CASSLVSGVGTEAFF. The CDR3, as DNA: TGTGCCAGCAGCTTAGTCTCAGGGGTGGGCACTGAAGCTTTCTTT.

To note about this clone: This specimen includes other DNA sequences encoding the same CDR3. The chain uses TRBV30 and TRBJ1-1, with D perhaps TRBD1 (5 bases). Trimming cost V 0 bases and J 1 base, with 6 bases left between them. The CDR3 extends over 13 amino acids. Germline V gives CDR1 GTSNPN, CDR2 SVGIG (reference sequence). The CDR3: CAWSVQENTEAFF. DNA for the CDR3: TGTGCCTGGAGTGTACAGGAGAACACTGAAGCTTTCTTT. Using reference TRBV30 and TRBJ1-1 for the parts outside the CDR3, the full variable domain is SQTIHQWPATLVQPVGSPLSLECTVEGTSNPNLYWYRQAAGRGLQLLFYSVGIGQISSEVPQNLSASRPQDRQFILSSKKLLLSDSGFYLCAWSVQENTEAFFGQGTRLTVV.

This chain joins TRBV5-5 and TRBJ2-1; D may be TRBD2 (5 bases). The CDR3 has 13 residues. CDR1 and CDR2 (germline): SGHKS, YYEKEE (reference sequence). Trimming took 6 bases from V and 2 from J, leaving 9 bases between them. CDR3 loop: CASIAYPYNEQFF. In nucleotides, the CDR3 is TGTGCCAGCATAGCGTACCCCTACAATGAGCAGTTCTTC.

This clone was found once. This chain links TRBV28 with TRBJ2-5; 10 bases map to TRBD2. J was trimmed by 2 bases and V by 3 bases; bases with no gene match: 12. Germline CDR1 reads MDHEN; CDR2 reads SYDVKM. The CDR3 spans 18 residues. CDR3 in amino acids: CASSFGASGGLLQETQYF. The CDR3 region has the DNA TGTGCCAGCAGTTTTGGGGCTAGCGGGGGCCTTCTACAAGAGACCCAGTACTTC.

The chain recombines TRBV4-3 with TRBJ2-7, with TRBD1 matching over 8 bases. The germline gives CDR1 LGHNA, CDR2 YSLEER. This CDR3 is built from 16 residues. J gave up 2 bases and V 1 base, and 7 bases lay outside the gene matches. The CDR3 is CASSQVAGGEPYEQYF. Written as DNA, the CDR3 is TGCGCCAGCAGCCAAGTGGCAGGGGGCGAACCCTACGAGCAGTACTTC.

The chain has TRBV2 and TRBJ2-4, with TRBD2 as a possible D gene (5 bases). The CDR3 runs to 14 residues. CDR1 and CDR2 from the germline V gene are SNHLY and FYNNEI. V was trimmed by 11 bases and J by 1 base, leaving 15 bases between them. In DNA form, the CDR3 reads TGTGCCGGAGGAGGCGGAGCGGCCAAAAACATTCAGTACTTC. It is translated as CAGGGGAAKNIQYF.

The chain has TRBV28 and TRBJ2-7, with 9 bases that match TRBD1. The CDR3 runs 15 residues. Germline lookup yields CDR1 MDHEN and CDR2 SYDVKM. V shed 5 bases, J shed 1 base, and the junction held 6 bases outside the gene matches. The CDR3, as DNA: TGTGCCAGCAGTCCCCTAGGGACAGGGTCCTACGAGCAGTACTTC. It is translated as CASSPLGTGSYEQYF.

The chain links TRBV6-1 to TRBJ1-5, with 8 bases fitting TRBD1. CDR1 and CDR2 from the germline V gene are MNHNS and SASEGT. CDR3 length: 16 amino acids. With V trimmed by 2 bases and J by 7 bases, 10 bases remained unmatched. CDR3 amino acids: CASSEKGQGAGQPQHF. The CDR3 DNA sequence: TGTGCCAGCAGTGAAAAAGGCCAGGGGGCTGGCCAGCCCCAGCATTTT.

The chain links TRBV5-1 to TRBJ2-3, with no clear D. The CDR3 runs 13 residues. V was clipped by 0 bases and J by 10 bases, with 12 bases between them. The V gene's germline CDR1 is SGHRS and CDR2 YFSETQ. This CDR3 is CASSLVSEKAQYF. The CDR3 DNA sequence: TGCGCCAGCAGCTTGGTTTCTGAGAAGGCGCAGTATTTT.

The chain couples TRBV18 to TRBJ2-2; no firm D call. CDR1 and CDR2 from the germline V gene are KGHSH and LQKENI. Trimming removed 2 bases at V and 5 bases at J, with 9 bases between. CDR3 length: 14 residues. CDR3 in amino acids: CASSPWTETGELFF. The CDR3, as DNA: TGTGCCAGCTCACCATGGACCGAAACCGGGGAGCTGTTTTTT.

The chain couples TRBV12-3 or TRBV12-4 to TRBJ1-1; D remains unclear. Trimming pared 6 bases from V and 4 bases from J, leaving 12 bases between. The CDR3 is made up of 13 amino acids. For the CDR3, the DNA is TGTGCCAGCAGCCCCGGGATTCCCACTGAAGCTTTCTTT. This codes for CASSPGIPTEAFF.

The rearrangement uses TRBV2 and TRBJ2-7; the D call may be TRBD1 or TRBD2 (5 bases each). V was clipped by 6 bases and J by 4 bases, with 22 bases between them. Germline values: CDR1 SNHLY, CDR2 FYNNEI. There are 16 residues in the CDR3. The CDR3 bases are TGTGCCAGCAGCGCCCTTGACGAGAGGGGCAGGTACGAGCAGTACTTC. Translated, it gives CASSALDERGRYEQYF.

This chain links TRBV3-1 (or the pseudogene TRBV3-2) with TRBJ1-4; D gene unclear. Germline lookup yields CDR1 LGHDT and CDR2 YNNKEL (reference sequence). The length of the CDR3 is 15 residues. With 1 base removed from V and 6 bases from J, the gap between germline ends came to 12 bases. CDR3 amino acids: CASSQVSIGYEKLFF. The CDR3 region has the DNA TGTGCCAGCAGCCAAGTCTCAATAGGGTATGAAAAACTGTTTTTT.

The chain carries TRBV9 and TRBJ2-1; 8 bases map to TRBD2. Trimming took 0 bases from V and 7 from J; bases not matched to a gene: 3. The CDR3 runs 14 residues. Germline values: CDR1 SGDLS, CDR2 YYNGEE. CDR3: CASSVGSGANEQFF. As DNA, the CDR3 is TGTGCCAGCAGCGTAGGTAGCGGGGCAAATGAGCAGTTCTTC.

This sequence joins TRBV9 and TRBJ2-2; D remains ambiguous. The CDR3 runs to 12 residues. Germline assignment: CDR1 SGDLS and CDR2 YYNGEE. The ends were cut back, 4 bases at V and 7 bases at J, with 8 bases in the middle. CDR3 sequence reads: CASSSHFGELFF. Written as DNA, the CDR3 is TGTGCCAGCAGCTCCCACTTCGGGGAGCTGTTTTTT.

The genes are TRBV5-6 and TRBJ2-7; TRBD2 matches 7 bases. Germline lookup yields CDR1 SGHDT and CDR2 YYEEEE. The CDR3 contains 12 residues. V was pared by 2 bases and J by 4 bases, with 0 bases of the junction left unmatched. In nucleotides, the CDR3 is TGTGCCAGCAGCTTCGGGAGGTACGAGCAGTACTTC. This gives the protein CASSFGRYEQYF.

The J gene is TRBJ2-7, the V gene TRBV18, with 9 positions matching TRBD1. The V gene's germline CDR1 is KGHSH and CDR2 LQKENI. There are 15 residues in the CDR3. V shed 4 bases and J 4 bases; nucleotides not matched to a gene: 8. The CDR3 DNA follows: TGTGCCAGCTCACTCAATCCGGGACAGGGTTACGAGCAGTACTTC. It translates to CASSLNPGQGYEQYF.

The chain links TRBV7-2 to TRBJ1-4, with D possibly being TRBD1 (6 bases). The CDR3 spans 14 residues. The germline CDR1 and CDR2 sequences are SGHTA and FQGNSA. V gave up 4 bases and J gave up 6 bases, with 12 bases separating them. The CDR3 coding sequence is TGTGCCAGCAGCTCCCAGGGGAAGGATGAAAAACTGTTTTTT. Its translation is CASSSQGKDEKLFF.

The chain uses TRBV2 and TRBJ2-1, with 8 bases lining up with TRBD1. Germline V lookup: CDR1 SNHLY, CDR2 FYNNEI. V dropped 6 bases and J dropped 6; count of bases not matched to a gene: 7. The CDR3 runs to 14 residues. CDR3 coding DNA: TGTGCCAGCAGAGGACAGGGTTTGCTCAATGAGCAGTTCTTC. Amino acids: CASRGQGLLNEQFF.

V gene TRBV15 combines with J gene TRBJ1-6, with 8 bases that match TRBD1. From germline, CDR1 is LNHNV and CDR2 YYDKDF (reference sequence). The CDR3 runs to 17 residues. V shed 0 bases, J shed 7 bases, and the junction held 8 bases outside the gene matches. The CDR3 region has the DNA TGTGCCACCAGCAGAGATCCGAACAGGGGGGGAAATTCACCCCTCCACTTT. Translating it yields CATSRDPNRGGNSPLHF.

V and J are TRBV5-1 and TRBJ1-1, with no clear D. CDR3 size: 13 residues. Germline-derived CDR1 and CDR2 are SGHRS and YFSETQ. With 2 bases removed from V and 5 bases from J, the gap between germline ends came to 10 bases. The CDR3 DNA follows: TGCGCCAGCAGCTTAGCGGGCGCAACTGAAGCTTTCTTT. It yields the protein CASSLAGATEAFF.